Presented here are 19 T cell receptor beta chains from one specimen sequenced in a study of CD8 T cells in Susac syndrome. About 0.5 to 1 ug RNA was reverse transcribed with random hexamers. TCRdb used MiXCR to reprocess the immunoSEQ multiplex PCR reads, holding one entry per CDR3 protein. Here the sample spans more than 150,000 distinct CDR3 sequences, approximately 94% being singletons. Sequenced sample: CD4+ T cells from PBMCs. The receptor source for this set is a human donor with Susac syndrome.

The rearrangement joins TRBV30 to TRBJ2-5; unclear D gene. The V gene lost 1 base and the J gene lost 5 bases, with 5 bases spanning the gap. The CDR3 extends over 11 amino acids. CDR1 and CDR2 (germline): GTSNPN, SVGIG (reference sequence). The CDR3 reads CAWSEKETQYF. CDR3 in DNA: TGTGCCTGGAGTGAGAAGGAGACCCAGTACTTC.

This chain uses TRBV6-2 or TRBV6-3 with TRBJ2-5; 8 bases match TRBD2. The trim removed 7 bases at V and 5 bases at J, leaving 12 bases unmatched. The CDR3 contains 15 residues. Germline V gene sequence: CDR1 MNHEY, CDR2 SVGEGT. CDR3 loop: CASTVGTSEAETQYF. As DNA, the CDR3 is TGTGCCAGCACCGTCGGGACTAGTGAGGCGGAGACCCAGTACTTC.

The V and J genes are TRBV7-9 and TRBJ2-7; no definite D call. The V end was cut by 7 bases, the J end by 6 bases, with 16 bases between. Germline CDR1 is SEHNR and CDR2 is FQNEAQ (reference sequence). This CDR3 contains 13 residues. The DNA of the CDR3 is TGTGCCAGCAAGGTTCAGGCCTCGGGCGAGCAGTACTTC. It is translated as CASKVQASGEQYF.

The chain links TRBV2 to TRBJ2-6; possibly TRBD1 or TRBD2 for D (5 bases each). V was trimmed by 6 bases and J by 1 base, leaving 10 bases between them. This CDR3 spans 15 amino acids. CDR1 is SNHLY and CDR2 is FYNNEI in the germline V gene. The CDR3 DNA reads TGTGCCAGCAGGAGGGGTGGTTCTGGGGCCAACGTCCTGACTTTC. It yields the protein CASRRGGSGANVLTF.

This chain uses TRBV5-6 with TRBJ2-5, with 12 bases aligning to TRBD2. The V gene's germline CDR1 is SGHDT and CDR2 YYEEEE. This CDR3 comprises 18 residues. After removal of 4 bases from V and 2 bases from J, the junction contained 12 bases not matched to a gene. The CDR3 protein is CASSQGLLAGGRQETQYF. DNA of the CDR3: TGTGCCAGCAGCCAGGGGTTACTAGCGGGGGGAAGACAAGAGACCCAGTACTTC.

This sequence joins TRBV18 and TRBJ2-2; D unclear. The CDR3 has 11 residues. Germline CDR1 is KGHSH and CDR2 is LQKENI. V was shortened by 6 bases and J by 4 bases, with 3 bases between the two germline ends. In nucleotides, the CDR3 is TGTGCCAGCTCTCGCACCGGGGAGCTGTTTTTT. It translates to CASSRTGELFF. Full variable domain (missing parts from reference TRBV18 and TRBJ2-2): NAGVMQNPRHLVRRRGQEARLRCSPMKGHSHVYWYRQLPEEGLKFMVYLQKENIIDESGMPKERFSAEFPKEGPSILRIQQVVRGDSAAYFCASSRTGELFFGEGSRLTVL.

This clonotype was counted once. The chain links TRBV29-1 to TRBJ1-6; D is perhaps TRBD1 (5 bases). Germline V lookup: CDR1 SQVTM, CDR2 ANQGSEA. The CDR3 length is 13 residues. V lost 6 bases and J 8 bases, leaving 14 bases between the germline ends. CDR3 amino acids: CSVKGSADSPLHF. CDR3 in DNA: TGCAGCGTCAAGGGGAGCGCGGATTCACCCCTCCACTTT.

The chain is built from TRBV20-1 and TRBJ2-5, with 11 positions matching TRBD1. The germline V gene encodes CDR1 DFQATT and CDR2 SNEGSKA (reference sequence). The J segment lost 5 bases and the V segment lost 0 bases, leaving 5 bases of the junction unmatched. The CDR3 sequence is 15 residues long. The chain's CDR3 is CSARDPGTGGETQYF. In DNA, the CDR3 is TGCAGTGCTAGAGACCCCGGGACAGGGGGGGAGACCCAGTACTTC.

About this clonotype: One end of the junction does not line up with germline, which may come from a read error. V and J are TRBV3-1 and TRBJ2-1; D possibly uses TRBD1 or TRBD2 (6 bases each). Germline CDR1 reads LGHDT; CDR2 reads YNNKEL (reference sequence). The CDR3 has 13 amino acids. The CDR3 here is CASTQGGHNEQFF. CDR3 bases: TGTGCCAGCACCCAAGGGGGGCACAATGAGCAGTTCTTC.

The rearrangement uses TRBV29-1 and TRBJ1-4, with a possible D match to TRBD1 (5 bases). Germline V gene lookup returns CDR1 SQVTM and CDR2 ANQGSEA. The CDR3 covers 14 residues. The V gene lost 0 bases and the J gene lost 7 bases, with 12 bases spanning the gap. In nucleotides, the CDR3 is TGCAGCGTTGAAGACAGGGATCCGGTTGAAAAACTGTTTTTT. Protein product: CSVEDRDPVEKLFF.

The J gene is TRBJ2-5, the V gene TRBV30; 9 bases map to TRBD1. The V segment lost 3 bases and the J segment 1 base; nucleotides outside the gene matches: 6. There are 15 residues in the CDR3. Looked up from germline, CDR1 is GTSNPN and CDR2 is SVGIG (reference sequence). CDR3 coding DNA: TGTGCCTGGAGGGACGGACAGGGGATCCAAGAGACCCAGTACTTC. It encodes CAWRDGQGIQETQYF.

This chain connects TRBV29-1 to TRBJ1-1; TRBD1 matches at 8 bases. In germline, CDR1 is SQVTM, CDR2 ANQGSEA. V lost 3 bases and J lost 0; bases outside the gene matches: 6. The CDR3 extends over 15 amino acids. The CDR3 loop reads CSVDLDRAMNTEAFF. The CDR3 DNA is TGCAGCGTTGACCTGGACAGGGCTATGAACACTGAAGCTTTCTTT.

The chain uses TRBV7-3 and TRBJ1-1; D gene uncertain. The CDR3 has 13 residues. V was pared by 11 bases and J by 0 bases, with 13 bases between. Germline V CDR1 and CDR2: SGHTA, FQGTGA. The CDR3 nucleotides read TGTGCCGAACGACTTAGATTGAACACTGAAGCTTTCTTT. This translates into CAERLRLNTEAFF.

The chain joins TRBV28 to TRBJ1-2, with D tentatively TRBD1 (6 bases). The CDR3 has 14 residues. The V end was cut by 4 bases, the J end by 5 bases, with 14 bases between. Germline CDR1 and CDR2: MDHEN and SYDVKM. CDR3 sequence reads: CASSYGGREYGYTF. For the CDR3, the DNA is TGTGCCAGCAGTTATGGGGGGCGCGAGTATGGCTACACCTTC.

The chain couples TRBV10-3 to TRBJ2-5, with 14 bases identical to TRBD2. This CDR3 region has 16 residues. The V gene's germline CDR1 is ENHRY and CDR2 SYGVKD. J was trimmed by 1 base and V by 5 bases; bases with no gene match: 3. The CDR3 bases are TGTGCCATCAGTCTTGGACTAGCGGGAGGCCAAGAGACCCAGTACTTC. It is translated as CAISLGLAGGQETQYF.

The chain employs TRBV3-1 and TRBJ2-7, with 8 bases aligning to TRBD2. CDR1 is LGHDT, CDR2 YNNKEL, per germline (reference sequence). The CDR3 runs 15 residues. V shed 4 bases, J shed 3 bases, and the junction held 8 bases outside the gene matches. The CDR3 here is CASSRRGSGDYEQYF. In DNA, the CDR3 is TGTGCCAGCAGCCGCCGGGGTAGCGGGGACTACGAGCAGTACTTC.

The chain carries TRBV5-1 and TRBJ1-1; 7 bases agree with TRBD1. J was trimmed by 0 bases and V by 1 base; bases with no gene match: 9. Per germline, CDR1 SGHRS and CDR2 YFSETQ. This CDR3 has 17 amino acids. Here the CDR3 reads CASSLTGVQGMNTEAFF. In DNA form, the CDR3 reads TGCGCCAGCAGCTTGACAGGGGTCCAGGGGATGAACACTGAAGCTTTCTTT.

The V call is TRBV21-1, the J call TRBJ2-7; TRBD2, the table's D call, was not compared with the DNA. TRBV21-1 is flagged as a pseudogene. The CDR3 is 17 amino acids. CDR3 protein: CASSNSEAAGLDFEQYF. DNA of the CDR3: TGTGCCAGCAGCAATTCGGAAGCGGCGGGGCTGGACTTTGAGCAGTACTTC.

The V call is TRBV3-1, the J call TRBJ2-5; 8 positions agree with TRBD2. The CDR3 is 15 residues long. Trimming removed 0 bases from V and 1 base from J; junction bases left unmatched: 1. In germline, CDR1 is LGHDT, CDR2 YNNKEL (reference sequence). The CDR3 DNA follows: TGTGCCAGCAGCCAAGACGGGGGGGCCCAAGAGACCCAGTACTTC. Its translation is CASSQDGGAQETQYF.